This TCR beta chain was observed in a study of T cells in Graves' hyperthyroidism and ophthalmopathy (dated by TCRdb to about 2019). Turning to the overall study: Peripheral blood was sampled at the time of initial diagnosis, prior to any treatment. For training and testing, the 100 or so patients in the discovery cohort were randomly divided in a 7:3 ratio. In addition, the study compared T-cell repertoires in thyroid tissue and in blood from a handful of Graves' hyperthyroidism patients. Once sampling was done, hyperthyroidism patients were given methimazole at a starting dose of 30 mg daily, whereas ophthalmopathy patients were given high-dose intravenous methylprednisolone. TCR Vbeta CDR3 sequencing of around 130 peripheral blood samples (approximately 44 ophthalmopathy, 75 or so hyperthyroidism and roughly 17 progressor patients) is reported in the paper. Prospective prediction of ophthalmopathy was tested in an independent validation cohort consisting of about 19 hyperthyroidism patients and some 16 patients who later progressed to ophthalmopathy. A discovery cohort of roughly 100 patients, 43 with Graves' ophthalmopathy and approximately 60 with stable Graves' hyperthyroidism, was used to find distinguishing TCR V-J signatures. Study-level results and caveats: Most expanded thyroid clonotypes (frequency above 0.001) were also detected in blood, suggesting blood repertoires may reflect thyroid immune responses. Sample size was not statistically predetermined, and blinding of investigators to group allocation was not performed. In validation, the model predicted progression to ophthalmopathy a median of roughly 6.1 months before onset, with over 55% sensitivity and roughly 73% specificity. In cross-validation, a model built on a 13 V-J signature told ophthalmopathy apart from stable hyperthyroidism with about 90% sensitivity and roughly 81% specificity, and in testing the same model reached 80%/75%.

The hyperthyroidism patients were between 18 and 65 years old and newly diagnosed, with a disease duration of less than 2 months. Any patient with an uncontrolled infection, another autoimmune disease, pregnancy or lactation was excluded. Diagnoses relied on clinical symptoms, serum thyroxine and TRAb, thyroid ultrasound and orbital computed tomography. For progressor patients, blood was drawn at the first diagnosis of hyperthyroidism, before any ophthalmopathy symptoms had appeared. PBMCs were separated from 7.5 to 10 ml of fresh peripheral blood using Ficoll-Paque density gradient centrifugation. Progressor patients were defined as those initially diagnosed with Graves' hyperthyroidism in whom ophthalmopathy developed during follow-up. Total RNA was extracted using Trizol reagent, and RNA quality was assessed on an Agilent 2100 Bioanalyzer. A word on this clonotype: No antigen is known for it. There are no base qualities to consult, and no much larger clone falls within one base.

The TCR beta CDR3 regions were amplified from RNA transcripts. The first round of RT-PCR for the TCR CDR3 was performed with the HTBI primer set and the Qiagen OneStep RT-PCR kit. Libraries were constructed in a second round of multiplex PCR, after which size selection and purification were performed. Sequencing of the libraries was done on an Illumina HiSeq2000 using paired-end 100 bp reads. The authors processed their data as follows. SOAPnuke was used to process the raw data, removing reads that contained adapters or uncalled bases, had a mean Phred below 15, or lacked an exact match to the constant primer or identifier. High-quality paired reads were merged using COPE v1.2.5, and each unique nucleotide sequence was defined as a clonotype. Clonotypes were aligned to IMGT TRBV, TRBD and TRBJ reference segments using MiTCR v1.1. The analysis included only V-J combinations with a frequency above 0.0001, which together covered around 99% of the repertoires. The TCS score was defined as the ratio of F50 (clonal expansion) to E x V (chaos), calculated using BLOSUM62-based TCRdist between CDR3 peptides within each V-J. Welch's t-statistics and random forest reduced fewer than 550 V-J features to 13, which were used in a naive Bayes classifier (R e1071). TCRdb itself trimmed the public reads at Q25 with fastp, ran MiXCR and retained productive beta chains. Each entry is one CDR3 protein sequence, shown with its most common DNA and genes. TCRdb's processing, not the study's, gives the V and J calls here. The sample table holds tens of thousands of distinct CDR3 sequences, of which about 50% were seen once. In total, the top ten clones hold roughly 6.2% of the sample.

The sequence was collected from a woman between 45 and 60 years old with Graves' hyperthyroidism that later progressed to Graves' ophthalmopathy. The sequencing input was blood.

The sequence in DNA is TGCAGTGCGGTGACTAGCGGAGTTTACAATGAGCAGTTCTTC. Its protein product is CSAVTSGVYNEQFF. This sequence uses TRBV20-1 and TRBJ2-1, with 9 bases matching TRBD2. The germline V and J ends show losses of 6 bases and 4 bases respectively, and no gene match explains 7 bases of the junction. Sequences DFQATT (CDR1) and SNEGSKA (CDR2) are obtained from the germline V gene (reference sequence). Reading from cysteine to phenylalanine, the CDR3 counts 14 amino acids. The retained sequence is limited to the CDR3, 42 bases, with the frame set at the first base.